This paragraph reports one T cell receptor (beta chain). These data belong to a study of cytomegalovirus exposure and HLA in healthy donors. The CDR3 runs 12 residues. Germline values: CDR1 SNHLY, CDR2 FYNNEI. V shed 6 bases and J 8 bases; nucleotides not matched to a gene: 1. Profiled with immunoSEQ multiplex PCR; TCRdb holds only in-frame clones, not every one. Among 330,000 or so clones listed, roughly 89% were seen once. This chain uses TRBV2 with TRBJ1-4; 9 nucleotides line up with TRBD1. The sequenced sample consisted of PBMCs. This clonotype was obtained from a woman aged 18-29 years in good health and CMV-seronegative. The CDR3 DNA is TGTGCCAGCAGACAGGGGGCCGAAAAACTGTTTTTT. Amino acid sequence: CASRQGAEKLFF.